Below, one TCR beta chain is given with its context. Antigen unknown. An end of the junction differs from the germline gene, which may be a read error. This record comes from a study of vaccination effects on CD4 cells after COVID-19. The wider study: Post-vaccine draws lagged the second dose by a median of 72 days.

Prior to sequencing, the ViraFEST assay stimulated PBMC with viral peptide pools, which expanded the antigen-specific CD4+ T cells. Subsequent to a culture period of more than 8 days, CD4+ T cells were isolated. Subjects were given two BNT162b2 or mRNA-1273 vaccine doses. Each vaccine recipient was nucleocapsid antibody negative and had no prior SARS-CoV-2 infection. Half-medium changes using IL-2 medium occurred on days 3 and 7. Per germline, CDR1 ENHRY and CDR2 SYGVKD. CDR3 length: 12 residues. Clones were read by immunoSEQ multiplex PCR, and TCRdb kept only the in-frame ones, dropping some. The data contain around 81,000 clones, 60% to 85% of them seen just once; the ten biggest clones take up about 1%.

The J gene is TRBJ2-3, the V gene TRBV10-3; D gene unclear. This clonotype was obtained from a human donor who received a COVID-19 vaccine. Source: CD4+ T cells from PBMCs cultured with HCoV-OC43 spike peptides, taken after COVID-19 vaccination. Subset denoted: HCoV-OC43 spike overlapping peptide pool stimulation. CDR3 DNA sequence: TGTGCCATCAGTGAGGACCGAGATTCGCAGTATTTT. Residues: CAISEDRDSQYF.